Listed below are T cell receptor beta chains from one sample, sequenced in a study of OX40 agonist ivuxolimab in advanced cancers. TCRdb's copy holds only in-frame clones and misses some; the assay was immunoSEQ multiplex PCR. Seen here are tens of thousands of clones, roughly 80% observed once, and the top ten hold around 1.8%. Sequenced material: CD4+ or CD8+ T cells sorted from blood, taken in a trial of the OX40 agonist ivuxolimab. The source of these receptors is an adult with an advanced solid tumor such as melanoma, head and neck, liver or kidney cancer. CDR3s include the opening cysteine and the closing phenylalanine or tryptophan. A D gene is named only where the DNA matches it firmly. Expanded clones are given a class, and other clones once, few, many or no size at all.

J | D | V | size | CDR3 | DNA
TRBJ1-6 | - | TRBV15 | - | CATSRDLRDAYRPLHF | TGTGCCACCAGCAGAGATCTCAGGGACGCTTATCGACCCCTCCACTTT
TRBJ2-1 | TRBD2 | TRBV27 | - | CASSNRLAGSYNEQFF | TGTGCCAGCAGTAACAGACTAGCGGGAAGTTACAATGAGCAGTTCTTC
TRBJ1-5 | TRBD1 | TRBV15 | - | CATSRDVGTGVWSNQPQHF | TGTGCCACCAGCAGAGACGTAGGGACAGGGGTATGGAGCAATCAGCCCCAGCATTTT
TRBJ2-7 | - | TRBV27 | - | CASTLGSYEQYF | TGTGCCAGCACCCTCGGCTCCTACGAGCAGTACTTC
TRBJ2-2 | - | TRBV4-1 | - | CASSQVGRATNTGELFF | TGCGCCAGCAGCCAAGTTGGCAGGGCCACGAACACCGGGGAGCTGTTTTTT
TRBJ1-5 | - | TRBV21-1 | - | CASPNQPQHF | TGTGCCAGCCCCAATCAGCCCCAGCATTTT
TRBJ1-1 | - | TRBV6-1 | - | CASSLTVVGTEAFF | TGTGCCAGCAGTTTGACAGTTGTGGGCACTGAAGCTTTCTTT
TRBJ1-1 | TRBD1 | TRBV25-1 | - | CASQRGDRNTEAFF | TGTGCCAGTCAACGCGGGGACAGGAACACTGAAGCTTTCTTT
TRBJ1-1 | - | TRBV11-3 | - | CASSLAGGAGTEAFF | TGTGCCAGCAGCTTAGCGGGGGGCGCTGGCACTGAAGCTTTCTTT
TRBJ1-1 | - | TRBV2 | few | CASSDDWTLNTEAFF | TGTGCCAGCAGTGACGACTGGACACTGAACACTGAAGCTTTCTTT
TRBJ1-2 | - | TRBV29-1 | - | CSVDRAEGYGYTF | TGCAGCGTTGACAGGGCCGAGGGCTATGGCTACACCTTC
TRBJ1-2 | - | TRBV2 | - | CASSGGSLSHGYTF | TGTGCCAGCAGTGGGGGGTCGTTAAGCCATGGCTACACCTTC
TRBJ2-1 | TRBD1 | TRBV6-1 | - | CASSPGTATMKQFF | TGTGCCAGCAGCCCCGGGACAGCTACAATGAAGCAGTTCTTC
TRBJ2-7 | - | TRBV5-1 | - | CASSSPEGVDFAYEQYF | TGCGCCAGCAGCTCACCCGAGGGGGTCGACTTTGCCTACGAGCAGTACTTC
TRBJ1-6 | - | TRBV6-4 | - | CASRLGNNSPLHF | TGTGCCAGCAGGCTGGGGAATAATTCACCCCTCCACTTT
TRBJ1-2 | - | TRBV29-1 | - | CSVYTAADSYTF | TGCAGCGTTTACACGGCGGCCGACAGCTACACCTTC
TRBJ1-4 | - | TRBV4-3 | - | CASSQDIGQGNEKLFF | TGCGCCAGCAGCCAAGATATTGGGCAGGGGAATGAAAAACTGTTTTTT
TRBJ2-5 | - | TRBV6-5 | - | CASSLGRIQETQYF | TGTGCCAGCAGTTTGGGCAGAATCCAAGAGACCCAGTACTTC
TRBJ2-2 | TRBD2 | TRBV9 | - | CASSVGSVRRGGLGTGELFF | TGTGCCAGCAGCGTAGGATCAGTGCGGCGGGGGGGCCTGGGCACCGGGGAGCTGTTTTTT
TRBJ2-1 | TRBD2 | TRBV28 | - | CASRHSSAGGEQFF | TGTGCCAGCAGACACTCATCAGCGGGGGGGGAGCAGTTCTTC
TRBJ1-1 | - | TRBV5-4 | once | CASSLATGGRTEAFF | TGTGCCAGCAGCTTGGCAACGGGGGGCCGCACTGAAGCTTTCTTT
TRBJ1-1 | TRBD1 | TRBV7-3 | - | CASSLGQGYTEAFF | TGTGCCAGCAGCTTAGGACAGGGATACACTGAAGCTTTCTTT
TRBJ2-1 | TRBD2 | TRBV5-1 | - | CASRLAGDPYNEQFF | TGCGCCAGCAGATTAGCGGGAGACCCTTACAATGAGCAGTTCTTC
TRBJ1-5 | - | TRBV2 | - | CASSLQTLSNQPQHF | TGTGCCAGCAGTTTACAGACACTTAGCAATCAGCCCCAGCATTTT
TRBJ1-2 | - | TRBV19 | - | CASRWVSGNYGYTF | TGTGCCAGTAGGTGGGTCTCCGGAAACTATGGCTACACCTTC
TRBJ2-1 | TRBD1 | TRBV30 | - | CAWRGRGRDEQFF | TGTGCCTGGAGGGGTAGGGGGCGGGATGAGCAGTTCTTC
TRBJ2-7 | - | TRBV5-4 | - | CASSLLGTEQYF | TGTGCCAGCAGCTTGTTAGGGACCGAGCAGTACTTC
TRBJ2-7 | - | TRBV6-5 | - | CASRRAKDSYYEQYF | TGTGCCAGCAGGAGAGCGAAGGACAGCTACTACGAGCAGTACTTC
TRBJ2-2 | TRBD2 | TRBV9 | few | CASSQEPLAVEYGELFF | TGTGCCAGCAGCCAAGAGCCACTAGCGGTTGAGTACGGGGAGCTGTTTTTT
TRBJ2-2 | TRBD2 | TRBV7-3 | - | CASKLTSGIPGELFF | TGTGCCAGCAAATTGACTAGCGGGATTCCCGGGGAGCTGTTTTTT
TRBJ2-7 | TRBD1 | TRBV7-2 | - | CASNLGQGPYEQYF | TGTGCCAGCAACTTGGGACAGGGACCCTACGAGCAGTACTTC
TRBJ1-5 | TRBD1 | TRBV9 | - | CASSVGTGQGQPQHF | TGTGCCAGCAGCGTCGGGACAGGGCAAGGGCAGCCCCAGCATTTT
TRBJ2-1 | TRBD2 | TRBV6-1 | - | CAGSLGSGTFNEQFF | TGTGCCGGCTCATTGGGTAGCGGGACTTTCAATGAGCAGTTCTTC
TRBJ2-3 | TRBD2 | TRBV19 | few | CATSSGRGFTDTQYF | TGTGCCACCTCTAGCGGGAGGGGATTCACAGATACGCAGTATTTT
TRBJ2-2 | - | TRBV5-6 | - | CASSLVGYGNTGELFF | TGTGCCAGCAGCTTGGTTGGTTACGGGAACACCGGGGAGCTGTTTTTT
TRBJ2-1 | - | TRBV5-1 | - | CASSLGPAGDNEQFF | TGCGCCAGCAGCTTGGGCCCGGCTGGCGACAATGAGCAGTTCTTC
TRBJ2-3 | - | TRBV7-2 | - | CASSFGPSTDTQYF | TGTGCCAGCAGCTTCGGACCTAGCACAGATACGCAGTATTTT
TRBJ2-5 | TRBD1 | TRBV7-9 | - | CASSSPTGGAETQYF | TGTGCCAGCAGCTCCCCGACAGGGGGCGCGGAGACCCAGTACTTC